The source of this T cell receptor beta chain is a study of T-cell reconstitution after alpha-beta-depleted transplantation in children. Trimming pared 0 bases from V and 8 bases from J, leaving 15 bases between. The germline V gene has CDR1 SGDLS and CDR2 YYNGEE. The CDR3 loop spans 14 amino acids. Broader study findings: Counts and diversity of T cells one year after transplant came mostly from newly produced T cells.

This sample's TCRbeta library carried unique molecular identifier barcodes. TCRdb fed the PCR reads into MiXCR, producing one record per CDR3 protein. Altogether 700,000 to 850,000 distinct CDR3 sequences are present, around 15% being singletons, with the ten largest covering about 4.6%. This clonotype turned up a few times. The target antigen is unknown. This receptor was obtained from a male patient between 5 and 17 years old who had a stem cell transplant for acute lymphoblastic leukemia, so the T cells may come from the graft donor. V gene TRBV9 combines with J gene TRBJ2-7; D is ambiguous. Material: PBMCs, mostly from graft donor cells, obtained 360 days after TCRalphabeta/CD19-depleted stem cell transplant. CDR3 nucleotide sequence: TGTGCCAGCAGCGTAGCTTCGGGTAGCCCGAAGCAGTACTTC. Encoded protein: CASSVASGSPKQYF.